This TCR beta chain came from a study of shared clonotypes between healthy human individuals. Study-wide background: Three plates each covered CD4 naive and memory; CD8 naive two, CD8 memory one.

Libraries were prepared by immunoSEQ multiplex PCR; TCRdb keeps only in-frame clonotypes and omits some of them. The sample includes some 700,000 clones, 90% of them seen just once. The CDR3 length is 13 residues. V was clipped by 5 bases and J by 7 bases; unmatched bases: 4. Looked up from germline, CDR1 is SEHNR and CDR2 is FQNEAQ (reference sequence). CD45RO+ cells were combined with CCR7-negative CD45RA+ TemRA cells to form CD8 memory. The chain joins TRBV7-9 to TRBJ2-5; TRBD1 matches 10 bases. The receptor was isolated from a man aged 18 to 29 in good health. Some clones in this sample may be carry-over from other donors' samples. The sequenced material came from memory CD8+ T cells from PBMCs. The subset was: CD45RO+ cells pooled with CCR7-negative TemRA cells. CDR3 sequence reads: CASSPRTGGTQYF. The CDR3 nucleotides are TGTGCCAGCAGCCCTCGGACAGGGGGGACCCAGTACTTC.